The rows below give T cell receptor beta chains drawn from one sample of a study of cytomegalovirus exposure and HLA in healthy donors. Sequencing used immunoSEQ multiplex PCR; TCRdb keeps in-frame clones, though not all of them. Among 130,000 or so clones listed, around 72% were seen once. Sequencing was done on a sample of PBMCs. The receptors here all came from a woman aged 18-29 years in good health and CMV-seronegative. The conserved cysteine and the conserved F or W are not part of the CDR3 here. The order of the fields is V gene, clone size, J gene, CDR3 protein. Size is omitted from some rows. Given values are once, few, many or a class for expanded clones.

>TRBV5-4|.|TRBJ2-2
ASSRLAGMYHRELF
>TRBV4-1|.|TRBJ2-1
ASSRLTGGAVGEQF
>TRBV5-6|.|TRBJ2-3
ASSLGAGGTDTQY
>TRBV27|.|TRBJ2-5
ASSPPWEVNQETQY
>TRBV18|.|TRBJ1-1
ASSPPVRGTRNTEAF
>TRBV7-9|.|TRBJ2-2
ASSEETSGYTGELF
>TRBV7-2|.|TRBJ1-1
ASSWGGGTEAF
>TRBV5-1|.|TRBJ2-1
ASSPGGGKDEQF
>TRBV30|.|TRBJ2-5
AWSPSGRNQETQY
>TRBV2|.|TRBJ2-7
ASRTGTLSHEQY
>TRBV6-1|few|TRBJ1-3
ASSRITVGNTIY
>TRBV5-1|.|TRBJ1-1
ASSLGAGGGYDTEAF
>TRBV12-5|.|TRBJ1-2
ASGNYT
>TRBV5-1|few|TRBJ1-2
ASSLGQGDGYT
>TRBV7-9|few|TRBJ1-1
ASSFTGWTEAF
>TRBV6-5|.|TRBJ2-7
ASSLTVPVNHEQY
>TRBV4-1|once|TRBJ2-7
ASSQVQGDYEQY
>TRBV29-1|.|TRBJ2-3
SVEGLAGGLTDTQY
>TRBV18|.|TRBJ2-3
ASSPQQVSTDTQY
>TRBV18|once|TRBJ2-7
ASSPRSRVRYEQY
>TRBV2|.|TRBJ1-2
ASSELQGMGGYT
>TRBV2|.|TRBJ2-1
ASSERRQDPF
>TRBV5-8|.|TRBJ1-5
ASSSPDRGPYQPQH
>TRBV30|.|TRBJ2-1
AWSAGGPSNEQF
>TRBV14|.|TRBJ1-2
ASSQGEYGYT
>TRBV12-2|.|TRBJ2-3
ASRFKPRPRLTDTQY
>TRBV5-4|.|TRBJ2-1
ASSLVAGGPVEQF
>TRBV6-1|.|TRBJ1-5
ASSEGRTQPQH
>TRBV5-1|.|TRBJ2-3
ASSTGRRTDTQY
>TRBV2|.|TRBJ1-2
ASGSGLPPYGYT
>TRBV5-1|few|TRBJ2-1
ASSLAPGGRPYNEQF
>TRBV30|.|TRBJ2-3
AWSPGTTDTQY
>TRBV6-5|few|TRBJ1-2
ASSSYHRSYGYT
>TRBV2|.|TRBJ1-1
ASREQGDEAF
>TRBV6-1|.|TRBJ1-4
ASSPIGEKLF
>TRBV6-1|.|TRBJ2-1
ASKLTAGEQF
>TRBV4-2|.|TRBJ2-2
ASSQEEGVNTGELF
>TRBV6-1|.|TRBJ1-5
AISEPLGTAGRRKPQH
>TRBV10-3|.|TRBJ2-5
AISESTRKETQY
>TRBV11-2|.|TRBJ2-7
ASSYTGSTYEQY
>TRBV25-1|.|TRBJ2-5
ASSGTGGLEETQY